This T cell receptor beta chain was recovered during a study of blood T cell repertoires in COVID-19. J lost 8 bases, V lost 5 bases, and 7 bases had no gene match. This CDR3 has 14 amino acids. Germline V gives CDR1 SGHTA, CDR2 FQGNSA. The protocol was immunoSEQ multiplex PCR, while the TCRdb copy is restricted to in-frame clones and leaves out a portion. The data contain 200,000 to 250,000 clones, around 85% of them singletons. The receptor comes from a man aged 40-50 years who had recovered from COVID-19. Source material: PBMCs or T cells enriched from blood (not recorded which). This sequence joins TRBV7-2 and TRBJ1-2; the match to TRBD1 covers 11 bases. The CDR3, as DNA: TGTGCCAGCAGCCGCGGACAGGGGGCGCGGGGCTACACCTTC. Translated, it gives CASSRGQGARGYTF.